Listed here are 10 T cell receptor beta chains from one sample, sequenced in a study of blood T cell repertoires in COVID-19. Produced via immunoSEQ multiplex PCR; TCRdb's table is partial and in-frame only. The repertoire has around 380,000 clones, 80% to 90% of them found once; the top ten carry about 1.5%. The material sequenced was PBMCs or T cells enriched from blood (not recorded which). The receptor source for this set is a man aged 30 to 39 who had recovered from COVID-19.

V gene TRBV6-6 combines with J gene TRBJ2-7; D perhaps matches TRBD2 (6 bases). V was clipped by 5 bases and J by 3 bases, with 23 bases between them. CDR3 length: 17 residues. Germline V CDR1 and CDR2: MNHNY, SVGAGI (reference sequence). CDR3 bases: TGTGCCAGCAGTCCCGGGACTGCCTATTGGGGGAACTACGAGCAGTACTTC. Its translation: CASSPGTAYWGNYEQYF.

The genes are TRBV7-8 and TRBJ2-3; 7 bases are shared with TRBD1. Germline values: CDR1 SGHVS, CDR2 FQNEAQ. This CDR3 comprises 18 residues. Unmatched junction bases numbered 17, after V lost 5 bases and J lost 3 bases. The chain's CDR3 is CASSTRALTGKGTDTQYF. The CDR3 bases are TGTGCCAGCAGCACGCGAGCCTTGACAGGGAAAGGGACAGATACGCAGTATTTT.

This chain links TRBV15 with TRBJ1-3; D remains unclear. This CDR3 is built from 18 residues. Per the germline V gene, CDR1 is LNHNV and CDR2 is YYDKDF (reference sequence). V was cut by 1 base and J by 0 bases, with 16 bases left in between. The CDR3 DNA sequence: TGTGCCACCAGCAGAGCGGTTAGCAGCGCGAACTCTGGAAACACCATATATTTT. This translates into CATSRAVSSANSGNTIYF.

The V call is TRBV24-1, the J call TRBJ2-5; 7 nucleotides agree with TRBD1. Germline V gene lookup returns CDR1 KGHDR and CDR2 SFDVKD. Losses at the gene ends were 5 bases for V and 2 bases for J; bases not matched to a gene: 19. The CDR3 runs to 19 residues. This CDR3 is CATSVQPRSPATGQETQYF. As DNA, the CDR3 is TGTGCCACCAGTGTCCAACCACGCTCTCCAGCGACAGGGCAAGAGACCCAGTACTTC.

The V gene is TRBV9, the J gene TRBJ2-5; 11 nucleotides match TRBD2. Germline CDR1 reads SGDLS; CDR2 reads YYNGEE. The J segment lost 2 bases and the V segment lost 0 bases, leaving 3 bases of the junction unmatched. The CDR3 length is 16 residues. The CDR3: CASSVGLAGGQETQYF. The CDR3 DNA reads as TGTGCCAGCAGCGTAGGGCTAGCGGGGGGTCAAGAGACCCAGTACTTC.

The chain uses TRBV19 and TRBJ2-7; D perhaps matches TRBD1 (5 bases). The CDR3 loop spans 13 amino acids. Per the germline V gene, CDR1 is LNHDA and CDR2 is SQIVND (reference sequence). Trimming shortened V by 3 bases and J by 4 bases, and 10 bases separated the two germline ends. CDR3 bases: TGTGCCAGTAGTATCGACAGCCCGTACGAGCAGTACTTC. Its translation is CASSIDSPYEQYF.

A remark on this clone: This same CDR3 is encoded by further DNA sequences in the sample. The chain recombines TRBV18 with TRBJ2-5; the D gene is possibly TRBD2 (5 bases). The V end was cut by 3 bases, the J end by 0 bases, with 8 bases between. The CDR3 loop spans 14 amino acids. Germline CDR1 is KGHSH and CDR2 is LQKENI. The CDR3 region is CASSPPGYQETQYF. Written as DNA, the CDR3 is TGTGCCAGCTCACCGCCGGGGTACCAAGAGACCCAGTACTTC. The variable domain in full, completed from reference TRBV18 and TRBJ2-5, reads NAGVMQNPRHLVRRRGQEARLRCSPMKGHSHVYWYRQLPEEGLKFMVYLQKENIIDESGMPKERFSAEFPKEGPSILRIQQVVRGDSAAYFCASSPPGYQETQYFGPGTRLLVL.

In regard to this clone: The identical CDR3 is also encoded by other nucleotide sequences in the sample. This chain joins TRBV18 and TRBJ1-4; a weak D match, TRBD1 (6 bases). This CDR3 comprises 12 residues. Germline CDR1 KGHSH, CDR2 LQKENI. With 6 bases removed from V and 8 bases from J, the gap between germline ends came to 10 bases. This CDR3 is CASSPQGEKLFF. In DNA, the CDR3 is TGTGCCAGCTCCCCCCAGGGGGAAAAACTGTTTTTT.

This chain uses TRBV2 with TRBJ2-7; D possibly corresponds to TRBD1 (6 bases). This CDR3 contains 15 residues. The ends were cut back, 3 bases at V and 2 bases at J, with 14 bases in the middle. In germline, CDR1 is SNHLY, CDR2 FYNNEI. CDR3: CASSDRDTDTYEQYF. CDR3 bases: TGTGCCAGCAGTGACCGGGACACGGATACCTACGAGCAGTACTTC.

The chain has TRBV6-6 and TRBJ1-6, with 8 bases matching TRBD1. There are 16 residues in the CDR3. J was trimmed by 7 bases and V by 4 bases; bases with no gene match: 9. The germline gives CDR1 MNHNY, CDR2 SVGAGI (reference sequence). As DNA, the CDR3 is TGTGCCAGCAGTTCAGCTTCCGGGACAGGCAATTCACCCCTCCACTTT. Translated, it gives CASSSASGTGNSPLHF.